A single sample is the source of the 32 T cell receptor beta chains below, sequenced in a study of T cells after posttransplantation cyclophosphamide. TCRdb's copy holds only in-frame clones and misses some; the assay was immunoSEQ multiplex PCR. The sample comprises under 25,000 clones, 74% of which are singletons, and 25% to 35% rests with the top ten. Cyclophosphamide on days +3 and +4 followed busulfan-fludarabine conditioning and a marrow graft. Sequences were derived from PBMCs, sampled after an allogeneic stem cell transplant with post-transplant cyclophosphamide. These receptors were obtained from a young adult male patient who received an allogeneic stem cell transplant from a related donor, was CMV-positive, and had acute GVHD only. Some of the T cells might come from the graft donor.

V usage is TRBV7-8 and J usage is TRBJ1-5, with 7 nucleotides matching TRBD1. The CDR3 is 18 residues long. The germline V gene encodes CDR1 SGHVS and CDR2 FQNEAQ. Trimming at V came to 2 bases and at J to 0 bases, leaving 10 bases not matched to a gene. The CDR3 protein is CASSLRDRRISSNQPQHF. Written as DNA, the CDR3 is TGTGCCAGCAGCTTACGGGACAGACGTATTAGTAGCAATCAGCCCCAGCATTTT.

The chain links TRBV30 to TRBJ1-5; 8 nucleotides agree with TRBD1. The CDR3 spans 14 residues. Trimming cost V 5 bases and J 6 bases; bases outside gene matches: 9. Per germline, CDR1 GTSNPN and CDR2 SVGIG (reference sequence). The CDR3 sequence: CAWSGTGLFQPQHF. The CDR3 region has the DNA TGTGCCTGGTCCGGGACAGGTCTTTTTCAGCCCCAGCATTTT.

The J gene is TRBJ2-5, the V gene TRBV19, with D perhaps matching TRBD2 (5 bases). V was clipped by 6 bases and J by 5 bases, with 10 bases between them. Germline-derived CDR1 and CDR2 are LNHDA and SQIVND (reference sequence). The CDR3 consists of 12 residues. The CDR3 DNA reads as TGTGCCAGTAGCATAACGGGGGAGACCCAGTACTTC. This encodes CASSITGETQYF.

The rearrangement links TRBV19 to TRBJ2-5; 9 nucleotides agree with TRBD2. With 2 bases clipped from V and 5 bases from J, the junction kept 9 bases outside the gene matches. The CDR3 consists of 16 residues. The germline CDR1 and CDR2 sequences are LNHDA and SQIVND (reference sequence). The DNA for the CDR3 is TGTGCCAGTAGTATATTCGGCGGGGGGGCAGGGGAGACCCAGTACTTC. Translation gives CASSIFGGGAGETQYF.

V usage is TRBV28 and J usage is TRBJ2-7; perhaps TRBD1 as D (6 bases). This CDR3 has 13 amino acids. CDR1 and CDR2 (germline): MDHEN, SYDVKM. Between the trimmed V and J ends, which lost 3 bases and 6 bases, there was a span of 12 bases. The CDR3 nucleotides are TGTGCCAGCAGTTTTCAGGGGACGACCGAGCAGTACTTC. Its protein is CASSFQGTTEQYF.

This rearrangement joins TRBV5-1 to TRBJ2-2; D gene ambiguous. Trimming stripped 4 bases from V and 3 bases from J, with 13 bases between. The germline gives CDR1 SGHRS, CDR2 YFSETQ. This CDR3 is built from 15 residues. The CDR3 bases are TGCGCCAGCAGCCCCTCCACCCAGTACACCGGGGAGCTGTTTTTT. Translating gives CASSPSTQYTGELFF.

V and J are TRBV30 and TRBJ2-7; D is undetermined. V gave up 1 base and J gave up 4 bases, with 5 bases separating them. Germline values: CDR1 GTSNPN, CDR2 SVGIG (reference sequence). This CDR3 comprises 11 residues. The CDR3, as DNA: TGTGCCTGGAGTGGTCCGTACGAGCAGTACTTC. This sequence encodes CAWSGPYEQYF.

The V call is TRBV18, the J call TRBJ1-3; weak D call: TRBD1 (6 bases). The CDR3 runs to 15 residues. Trimming removed 6 bases at V and 2 bases at J, with 14 bases between. Germline CDR1 is KGHSH and CDR2 is LQKENI. The CDR3 sequence is CASSPQGIAGNTIYF. For the CDR3, the DNA is TGTGCCAGCTCGCCTCAGGGGATTGCTGGAAACACCATATATTTT.

This sequence joins TRBV28 and TRBJ1-1, with 8 bases identical to TRBD1. CDR3 length: 14 amino acids. Losses at the gene ends were 4 bases for V and 4 bases for J; bases not matched to a gene: 5. Germline CDR1 is MDHEN and CDR2 is SYDVKM. CDR3 sequence (DNA): TGTGCCAGCAGTTCGCCAGGGGGCGGCACTGAAGCTTTCTTT. Amino acids: CASSSPGGGTEAFF.

Note on this clone: Other DNA variants within this sample encode the same CDR3. V gene TRBV5-4 combines with J gene TRBJ2-3; 7 bases fit TRBD1. Per the germline V gene, CDR1 is SGHNT and CDR2 is YYREEE (reference sequence). The CDR3 loop spans 13 amino acids. V was pared by 5 bases and J by 5 bases, with 5 bases of the junction left unmatched. The CDR3: CASSLAGGDTQYF. In nucleotides, the CDR3 is TGTGCCAGCAGTCTTGCAGGGGGAGATACGCAGTATTTT.

This rearrangement joins TRBV6-4 to TRBJ2-2; 8 bases are a match to TRBD1. Germline V CDR1 and CDR2: MRHNA, SNTAGT. The CDR3 sequence is 14 residues long. Trimming removed 7 bases from V and 5 bases from J; junction bases left unmatched: 6. CDR3 in DNA: TGTGCCAGCAAGGAGACAGGGGTTACCGGGGAGCTGTTTTTT. Amino acid sequence: CASKETGVTGELFF.

The chain uses TRBV19 and TRBJ2-5; the D gene is possibly TRBD2 (5 bases). The V gene lost 0 bases and the J gene lost 5 bases, with 19 bases spanning the gap. CDR1 and CDR2 from the germline V gene are LNHDA and SQIVND (reference sequence). The CDR3 length is 17 residues. CDR3 nucleotides: TGTGCCAGTAGTATAGATGGTATGGCCTTCGGGGTCGAGACCCAGTACTTC. This encodes CASSIDGMAFGVETQYF.

The gene calls are TRBV2 and TRBJ2-3; TRBD2 matches 9 bases. This CDR3 has 15 residues. Per the germline V gene, CDR1 is SNHLY and CDR2 is FYNNEI. V was pared by 8 bases and J by 1 base, with 7 bases of the junction left unmatched. The CDR3 sequence is CASPIRGGGTDTQYF. DNA of the CDR3: TGTGCCAGCCCGATCCGCGGGGGGGGCACAGATACGCAGTATTTT. Using reference TRBV2 and TRBJ2-3 for the parts outside the CDR3, the full variable domain is EPEVTQTPSHQVTQMGQEVILRCVPISNHLYFYWYRQILGQKVEFLVSFYNNEISEKSEIFDDQFSVERPDGSNFTLKIRSTKLEDSAMYFCASPIRGGGTDTQYFGPGTRLTVL.

The V call is TRBV27, the J call TRBJ2-7, with D perhaps matching TRBD2 (6 bases). Germline V lookup: CDR1 MNHEY, CDR2 SMNVEV (reference sequence). The V end was cut by 0 bases, the J end by 4 bases, with 10 bases between. CDR3 length: 14 residues. The CDR3 nucleotides read TGTGCCAGCAGTTTATCGGGGGGTCAGTACGAGCAGTACTTC. Amino acids: CASSLSGGQYEQYF.

The rearrangement links TRBV7-2 to TRBJ2-7; TRBD2 aligns across 8 bases. The V gene's germline CDR1 is SGHTA and CDR2 FQGNSA. V was clipped by 5 bases and J by 3 bases; unmatched bases: 6. CDR3 size: 14 residues. The CDR3 sequence is CASSGGSGVYEQYF. CDR3 coding DNA: TGTGCCAGCAGCGGAGGTAGCGGGGTCTACGAGCAGTACTTC.

V gene TRBV6-6 combines with J gene TRBJ2-3; possible D gene TRBD1, 6 bases. In germline, CDR1 is MNHNY, CDR2 SVGAGI (reference sequence). The CDR3 is 14 residues long. The germline V and J ends were trimmed by 4 bases and 5 bases, with 13 bases remaining between them. The CDR3, as DNA: TGTGCCAGCAGTTCCCCAGGGGCTGAAGATACGCAGTATTTT. Translation: CASSSPGAEDTQYF.

This clone showed up just once. V is TRBV13 and J is TRBJ2-3, with a possible D match to TRBD2 (6 bases). CDR3 size: 14 residues. V shed 4 bases and J shed 2 bases, with 10 bases lying between them. The germline V gene has CDR1 PRHDT and CDR2 FYEKMQ (reference sequence). CDR3 amino acids: CASSSGLSTDTQYF. For the CDR3, the DNA is TGTGCCAGCAGCTCGGGACTTTCCACAGATACGCAGTATTTT.

This chain uses TRBV5-4 with TRBJ2-5, with TRBD1 as a possible D gene (7 bases). The germline V gene encodes CDR1 SGHNT and CDR2 YYREEE (reference sequence). The CDR3 has 15 residues. V was pared by 5 bases and J by 2 bases, with 16 bases between. CDR3 nucleotide sequence: TGTGCCAGCAGAGTAGGGGGCGCGGGGCAAGAGACCCAGTACTTC. Translated: CASRVGGAGQETQYF.

The chain is built from TRBV4-2 and TRBJ1-4; TRBD1 aligns across 9 bases. Germline V gene data show CDR1 as LGHNA and CDR2 as YNFKEQ. V shed 4 bases and J 8 bases; nucleotides not matched to a gene: 11. This CDR3 spans 16 amino acids. The CDR3 DNA reads as TGTGCCAGCAGCCGCTTGATCGGACAGGGGAGGGAAAAACTGTTTTTT. It is translated as CASSRLIGQGREKLFF.

V gene TRBV7-6 combines with J gene TRBJ2-6; D gene uncertain. V was trimmed by 4 bases and J by 6 bases, leaving 4 bases between them. Germline CDR1 and CDR2: SGHVS and FNYEAQ. This CDR3 is built from 12 residues. The CDR3 DNA follows: TGTGCCAGCAGCTCGTCGGCCAACGTCCTGACTTTC. This sequence encodes CASSSSANVLTF.

V and J are TRBV19 and TRBJ1-3; a possible D gene is TRBD1 (6 bases). V lost 2 bases, J lost 1 base, and 9 bases lay in between. The CDR3 has 15 amino acids. Germline V gene data show CDR1 as LNHDA and CDR2 as SQIVND (reference sequence). CDR3 sequence: CASSIPTGSGNTIYF. Here the CDR3 DNA reads TGTGCCAGTAGTATACCTACAGGGTCTGGAAACACCATATATTTT.

This chain joins TRBV7-9 and TRBJ2-7, with a tentative D call TRBD1 (5 bases). Germline V gives CDR1 SEHNR, CDR2 FQNEAQ (reference sequence). V shed 5 bases and J shed 5 bases, with 19 bases lying between them. There are 15 residues in the CDR3. CDR3 loop: CASSALGQGIDEQYF. The CDR3 region has the DNA TGTGCCAGCAGCGCTCTTGGTCAGGGTATCGACGAGCAGTACTTC.

The chain combines TRBV27 with TRBJ2-2, with TRBD1 matching 7 bases. CDR1 is MNHEY, CDR2 SMNVEV, per germline (reference sequence). The trim removed 4 bases at V and 7 bases at J, leaving 6 bases unmatched. The CDR3 has 14 residues. CDR3: CASSSGQRNGELFF. DNA of the CDR3: TGTGCCAGCAGTTCGGGACAGCGGAACGGGGAGCTGTTTTTT.

The V call is TRBV5-1, the J call TRBJ2-4; 11 bases are a match to TRBD2. From germline, CDR1 is SGHRS and CDR2 YFSETQ. The CDR3 covers 14 residues. Trimming removed 5 bases from V and 16 bases from J; junction bases left unmatched: 14. In DNA form, the CDR3 reads TGCGCCAGCAGTTATGATGCTAGCGGGGGGCTCAACTACTTC. It yields the protein CASSYDASGGLNYF.

In its sample, this clone was seen once. V and J are TRBV19 and TRBJ1-2, with a weak D call TRBD1 (6 bases). The germline V and J ends were trimmed by 8 bases and 5 bases, with 9 bases remaining between them. This CDR3 has 11 amino acids. Per germline, CDR1 LNHDA and CDR2 SQIVND (reference sequence). The CDR3 bases are TGTGCCAGTTCACAGGGATATGGCTACACCTTC. Its protein is CASSQGYGYTF.

The genes are TRBV28 and TRBJ1-2; no firm D call. CDR3 length equals 14 residues. V lost 3 bases and J lost 7, with 15 bases in between. In germline, CDR1 is MDHEN, CDR2 SYDVKM. The CDR3 reads CASSFRGIRGGYTF. The CDR3 DNA sequence: TGTGCCAGCAGTTTTCGGGGAATTCGTGGTGGCTACACCTTC.

J is TRBJ1-2 and V is TRBV5-6, with D unresolved. Germline-derived CDR1 and CDR2 are SGHDT and YYEEEE. Deletions cut 1 base from V and 4 bases from J, with 11 bases between. This CDR3 spans 14 amino acids. CDR3 in DNA: TGTGCCAGCAGCTTGAGCGGTTCCGTCTATGGCTACACCTTC. Its protein product is CASSLSGSVYGYTF.

This clone was counted only a few times. The rearrangement uses TRBV2 and TRBJ1-4; D possibly corresponds to TRBD1 (6 bases). CDR1 and CDR2 (germline): SNHLY, FYNNEI. The CDR3 extends over 15 amino acids. The V and J ends lost 6 bases and 3 bases respectively, with 14 bases between them. CDR3 in amino acids: CASRATGIANEKLFF. The CDR3 DNA is TGTGCCAGCAGGGCTACAGGGATTGCTAATGAAAAACTGTTTTTT.

The chain links TRBV7-2 to TRBJ1-2, with TRBD1 matching over 7 bases. Trimming removed 7 bases from V and 7 bases from J; junction bases left unmatched: 9. The CDR3 has 13 residues. Germline loops: CDR1 SGHTA, CDR2 FQGNSA. Written as DNA, the CDR3 is TGTGCCAGCAATCGCCAGGGGGAAGGTGGCTACACCTTC. Translation gives CASNRQGEGGYTF.

The V and J genes are TRBV30 and TRBJ1-5; D is ambiguous. V was shortened by 0 bases and J by 1 base, with 4 bases between the two germline ends. In germline, CDR1 is GTSNPN, CDR2 SVGIG (reference sequence). The CDR3 covers 13 residues. The CDR3 is CAWSVRSNQPQHF. The CDR3 nucleotides are TGTGCCTGGAGTGTTCGGAGCAATCAGCCCCAGCATTTT.

The rearrangement links TRBV4-2 to TRBJ1-2; 7 bases fit TRBD1. The CDR3 is made up of 14 amino acids. V lost 2 bases to trimming and J lost 4 bases; unmatched junction nucleotides: 4. Germline V gene data show CDR1 as LGHNA and CDR2 as YNFKEQ. The CDR3 sequence: CASSQKTGFYGYTF. In DNA, the CDR3 is TGTGCCAGCAGCCAAAAGACAGGGTTCTATGGCTACACCTTC.

The chain carries TRBV6-1 and TRBJ1-3; D is perhaps TRBD1 (5 bases). The V gene lost 3 bases and the J gene lost 4 bases, with 13 bases spanning the gap. This CDR3 is built from 15 residues. CDR1 MNHNS and CDR2 SASEGT come from the germline V gene. The CDR3 nucleotides read TGTGCCAGCAGTGAGGCAGGGATCACAGGAAACACCATATATTTT. It is translated as CASSEAGITGNTIYF.